The 15 T cell receptor beta chains listed next were all sequenced from one sample in a study of radiotherapy plus CTLA-4 blockade in lung cancer (dated 2018 in TCRdb). The library was prepared using the immunoSEQ multiplex PCR assay. TCRdb retrieved this table from immuneACCESS and kept in-frame rearrangements only. Not all clones are present; in checked studies, unresolved V genes account for under half, and no reason is known for the remainder. The sample data list 57,000 or so clones, and around 77% of these were observed just once. Of the sample, approximately 4.5% is held by the ten largest clones. The sequencing here drew on peripheral blood, taken from a patient treated with radiotherapy plus ipilimumab. All receptors derive from a human donor with non-small cell lung cancer who had a complete response to radiotherapy plus ipilimumab.

The chain recombines TRBV9 with TRBJ2-2; D not certain. CDR1 and CDR2 (germline): SGDLS, YYNGEE. V gave up 3 bases and J gave up 7 bases, with 7 bases separating them. This CDR3 is built from 12 residues. The CDR3 loop is CASSGDFGELFF. DNA for the CDR3: TGTGCCAGCAGCGGTGACTTCGGGGAGCTGTTTTTT.

This chain links TRBV27 with TRBJ1-2; no clear D. This CDR3 is 14 amino acids long. CDR1 is MNHEY, CDR2 SMNVEV, per germline (reference sequence). Trimming took 5 bases from V and 2 from J, leaving 12 bases between them. In DNA, the CDR3 is TGTGCCAGCAGTCCGGGGATTATGAACTATGGCTACACCTTC. Its protein is CASSPGIMNYGYTF.

Comment on this clone: Its ends do not fully match the called genes, so a read error is possible. The genes are TRBV12-5 and TRBJ1-5; 7 bases are a match to TRBD1. This CDR3 is built from 13 residues. Per germline, CDR1 LGHNT and CDR2 FRNRAP. In DNA, the CDR3 is TGTGCTACCATCCGGGACAGCAGTCAGCCCCAGCATTTT. Its translation: CATIRDSSQPQHF.

This clone has just one count. This chain joins TRBV12-5 and TRBJ2-1; 7 bases are a match to TRBD2. From germline, CDR1 is LGHNT and CDR2 FRNRAP. This CDR3 is 15 amino acids long. The junction had 10 bases not matched to a gene; V was cut back by 3 bases and J by 8 bases. CDR3 loop: CASGLVAGRTHEQFF. CDR3 coding DNA: TGTGCTAGTGGTTTAGTAGCGGGTCGGACGCATGAGCAGTTCTTC.

The chain recombines TRBV23-1 with TRBJ1-1; D is possibly TRBD1 (5 bases). TRBV23-1 is designated an ORF whose function remains uncertain. CDR3 size: 15 residues. Trimming took 6 bases from V and 5 from J, leaving 19 bases between them. The CDR3 loop reads CASSGAAGPGTEAFF. The DNA for the CDR3 is TGCGCCAGCAGCGGGGCTGCAGGGCCGGGAACTGAAGCTTTCTTT.

This rearrangement joins TRBV10-3 to TRBJ1-1; D might be TRBD1 (6 bases). With 3 bases removed from V and 4 bases from J, the gap between germline ends came to 6 bases. This CDR3 is 12 amino acids long. Germline CDR1 reads ENHRY; CDR2 reads SYGVKD. CDR3 sequence (DNA): TGTGCCATCAGTGAAGGGGGCACTGAAGCTTTCTTT. This encodes CAISEGGTEAFF.

The chain recombines TRBV2 with TRBJ1-5; D ambiguous. CDR3 length equals 15 residues. Germline V gives CDR1 SNHLY, CDR2 FYNNEI. Trimming removed 8 bases from V and 0 bases from J, with 14 bases in between. CDR3 protein: CASGKDDLSNQPQHF. The CDR3 DNA is TGTGCCAGCGGCAAGGACGACCTTAGCAATCAGCCCCAGCATTTT.

The chain carries TRBV4-3 and TRBJ1-2; D not resolved. This CDR3 has 14 amino acids. V was trimmed by 0 bases and J by 5 bases, leaving 10 bases between them. The germline V gene has CDR1 LGHNA and CDR2 YSLEER. The CDR3: CASSQDWTIYGYTF. CDR3 sequence (DNA): TGCGCCAGCAGCCAAGATTGGACGATTTATGGCTACACCTTC.

The rearrangement links TRBV11-2 to TRBJ2-1; 8 bases are a match to TRBD2. The J segment lost 8 bases and the V segment lost 1 base, leaving 7 bases of the junction unmatched. Germline assignment: CDR1 SGHAT and CDR2 FQNNGV. CDR3 length: 15 residues. The CDR3 here is CASSLGGRPIDEQFF. CDR3 DNA sequence: TGTGCCAGCAGCTTAGGCGGGAGGCCCATCGATGAGCAGTTCTTC.

This chain links TRBV18 with TRBJ2-1; D could derive from TRBD1 or TRBD2 (5 bases each). Germline V gene data show CDR1 as KGHSH and CDR2 as LQKENI. The CDR3 loop spans 17 amino acids. Trimming pared 3 bases from V and 5 bases from J, leaving 20 bases between. This CDR3 is CASSPPRGAVPNNEQFF. The CDR3, as DNA: TGTGCCAGCTCACCCCCAAGAGGGGCTGTACCGAACAATGAGCAGTTCTTC. The full variable domain, rest sourced from reference TRBV18 and TRBJ2-1, is NAGVMQNPRHLVRRRGQEARLRCSPMKGHSHVYWYRQLPEEGLKFMVYLQKENIIDESGMPKERFSAEFPKEGPSILRIQQVVRGDSAAYFCASSPPRGAVPNNEQFFGPGTRLTVL.

The V gene is TRBV7-9, the J gene TRBJ2-3; a possible D gene is TRBD1 (6 bases). This CDR3 contains 14 residues. Germline assignment: CDR1 SEHNR and CDR2 FQNEAQ (reference sequence). V gave up 5 bases and J gave up 4 bases, with 13 bases separating them. CDR3 DNA sequence: TGTGCCAGCAGCGATGGGGGCCTTTCAGATACGCAGTATTTT. As protein: CASSDGGLSDTQYF. Together with reference TRBV7-9 and TRBJ2-3, the CDR3 gives the full variable domain: DTGVSQNPRHKITKRGQNVTFRCDPISEHNRLYWYRQTLGQGPEFLTYFQNEAQLEKSRLLSDRFSAERPKGSFSTLEIQRTEQGDSAMYLCASSDGGLSDTQYFGPGTRLTVL.

The chain has TRBV2 and TRBJ1-1, with unresolved D. Germline V CDR1 and CDR2: SNHLY, FYNNEI. V gave up 7 bases and J gave up 0 bases, with 12 bases separating them. The CDR3 is 14 amino acids. CDR3 sequence (DNA): TGTGCCAGCAATTTGGGCGGTCTGAACACTGAAGCTTTCTTT. Translating gives CASNLGGLNTEAFF.

The chain couples TRBV7-6 to TRBJ1-1; TRBD1 is a possible D gene (5 bases). Per the germline V gene, CDR1 is SGHVS and CDR2 is FNYEAQ. This CDR3 comprises 14 residues. V lost 2 bases and J lost 2, with 9 bases in between. DNA for the CDR3: TGTGCCAGCAGCTTAAAGGGACCCAACACTGAAGCTTTCTTT. This sequence encodes CASSLKGPNTEAFF.

The rearrangement links TRBV2 to TRBJ2-7, with 10 bases identical to TRBD1. The V segment lost 2 bases and the J segment 4 bases; nucleotides outside the gene matches: 5. CDR3 size: 15 residues. Germline V CDR1 and CDR2: SNHLY, FYNNEI. CDR3 in amino acids: CASSELRGQGYEQYV. The CDR3 coding sequence is TGTGCCAGCAGTGAATTAAGGGGACAGGGGTACGAGCAGTACGTC.

The chain employs TRBV5-1 and TRBJ1-3; 8 nucleotides align to TRBD1. Germline V gene data show CDR1 as SGHRS and CDR2 as YFSETQ. Trimming took 5 bases from V and 0 from J; bases not matched to a gene: 7. The CDR3 consists of 16 residues. In DNA, the CDR3 is TGCGCCAGCAGGACCGGGACAGGCATCTCTGGAAACACCATATATTTT. Encoded protein: CASRTGTGISGNTIYF.